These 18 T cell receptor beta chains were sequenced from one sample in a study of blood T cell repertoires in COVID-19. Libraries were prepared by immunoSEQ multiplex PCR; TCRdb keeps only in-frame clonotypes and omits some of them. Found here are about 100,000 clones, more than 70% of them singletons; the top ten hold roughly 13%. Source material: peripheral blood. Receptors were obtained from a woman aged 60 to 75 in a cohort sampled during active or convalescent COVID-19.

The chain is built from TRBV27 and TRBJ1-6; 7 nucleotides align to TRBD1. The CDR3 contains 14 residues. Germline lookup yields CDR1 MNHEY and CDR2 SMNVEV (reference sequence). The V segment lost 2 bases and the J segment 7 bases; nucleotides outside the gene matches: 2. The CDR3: CASSLGTANSPLHF. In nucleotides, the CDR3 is TGTGCCAGCAGTTTAGGGACAGCAAATTCACCCCTCCACTTT.

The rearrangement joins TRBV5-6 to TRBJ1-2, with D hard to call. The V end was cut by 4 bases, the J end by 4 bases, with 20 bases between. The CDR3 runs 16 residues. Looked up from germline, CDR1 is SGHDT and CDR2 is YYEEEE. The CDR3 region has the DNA TGTGCCAGCAGCCTCGGACCGCTTGGCGGGGTCTATGGCTACACCTTC. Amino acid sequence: CASSLGPLGGVYGYTF.

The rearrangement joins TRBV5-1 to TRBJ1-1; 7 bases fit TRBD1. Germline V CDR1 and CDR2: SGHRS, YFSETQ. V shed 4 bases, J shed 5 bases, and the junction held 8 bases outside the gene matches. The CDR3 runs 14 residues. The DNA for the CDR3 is TGCGCCAGCAGCGTTACAGGGGCCGAGACTGAAGCTTTCTTT. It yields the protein CASSVTGAETEAFF.

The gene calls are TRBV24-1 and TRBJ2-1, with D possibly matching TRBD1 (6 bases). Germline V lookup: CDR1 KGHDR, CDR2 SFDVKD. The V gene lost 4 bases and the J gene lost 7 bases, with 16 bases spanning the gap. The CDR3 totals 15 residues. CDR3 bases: TGTGCCACCAGTGACCCCGCTGGGGGCGAAAATGAGCAGTTCTTC. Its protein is CATSDPAGGENEQFF.

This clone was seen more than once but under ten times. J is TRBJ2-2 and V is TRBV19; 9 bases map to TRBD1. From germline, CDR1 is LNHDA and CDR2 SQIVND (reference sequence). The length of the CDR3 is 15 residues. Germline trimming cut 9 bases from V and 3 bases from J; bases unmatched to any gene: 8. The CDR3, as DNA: TGTGCCAGCCAACAGGGGGCAGTATACACCGGGGAGCTGTTTTTT. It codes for CASQQGAVYTGELFF. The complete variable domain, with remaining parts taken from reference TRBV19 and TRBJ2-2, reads DGGITQSPKYLFRKEGQNVTLSCEQNLNHDAMYWYRQDPGQGLRLIYYSQIVNDFQKGDIAEGYSVSREKKESFPLTVTSAQKNPTAFYLCASQQGAVYTGELFFGEGSRLTVL.

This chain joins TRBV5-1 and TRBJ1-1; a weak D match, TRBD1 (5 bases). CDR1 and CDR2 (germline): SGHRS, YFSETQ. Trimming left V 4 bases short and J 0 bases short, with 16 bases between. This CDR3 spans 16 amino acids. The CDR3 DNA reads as TGCGCCAGCAGCGCCGATTCGGGACTGATGAACACTGAAGCTTTCTTT. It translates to CASSADSGLMNTEAFF.

Here the CDR3 reads CASSLGFQGPDTQYF. CDR3 in DNA: TGTGCCAGCAGCTTAGGTTTCCAGGGCCCAGATACGCAGTATTTT. J is TRBJ2-3 and V is TRBV11-2, with a tentative D call TRBD1 (5 bases). The germline CDR1 and CDR2 sequences are SGHAT and FQNNGV. The V and J ends lost 1 base and 4 bases respectively, with 12 bases between them. This CDR3 contains 15 residues.

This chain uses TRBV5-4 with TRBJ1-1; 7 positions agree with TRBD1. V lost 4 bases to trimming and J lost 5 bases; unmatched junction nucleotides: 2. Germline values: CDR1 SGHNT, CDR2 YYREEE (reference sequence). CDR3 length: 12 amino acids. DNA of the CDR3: TGTGCCAGCAGCGTACAGGGGACTGAAGCTTTCTTT. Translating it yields CASSVQGTEAFF.

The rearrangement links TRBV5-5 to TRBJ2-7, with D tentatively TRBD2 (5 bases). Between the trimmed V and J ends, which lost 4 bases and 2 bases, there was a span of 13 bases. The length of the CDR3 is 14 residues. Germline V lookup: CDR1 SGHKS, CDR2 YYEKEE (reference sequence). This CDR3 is CASSREGRAYEQYF. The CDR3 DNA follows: TGTGCCAGCAGCCGCGAGGGAAGGGCCTACGAGCAGTACTTC.

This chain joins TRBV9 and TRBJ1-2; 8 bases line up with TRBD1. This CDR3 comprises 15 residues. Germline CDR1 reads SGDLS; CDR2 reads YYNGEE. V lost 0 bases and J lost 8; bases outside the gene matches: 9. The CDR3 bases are TGTGCCAGCAGCGTAGCCCATGGACAGGGAGGGGGCTACACCTTC. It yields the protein CASSVAHGQGGGYTF.

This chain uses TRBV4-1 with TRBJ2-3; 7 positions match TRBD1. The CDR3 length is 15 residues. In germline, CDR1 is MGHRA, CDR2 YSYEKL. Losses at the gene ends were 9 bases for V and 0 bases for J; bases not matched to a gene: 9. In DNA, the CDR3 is TGCGCCAGTCGACTTCAACAGGGGAGCACAGATACGCAGTATTTT. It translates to CASRLQQGSTDTQYF.

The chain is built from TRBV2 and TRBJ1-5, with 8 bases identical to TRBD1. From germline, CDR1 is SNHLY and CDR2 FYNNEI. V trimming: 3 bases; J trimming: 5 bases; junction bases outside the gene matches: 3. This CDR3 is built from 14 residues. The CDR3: CASSDGQGHQPQHF. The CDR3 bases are TGTGCCAGCAGTGACGGACAGGGCCATCAGCCCCAGCATTTT.

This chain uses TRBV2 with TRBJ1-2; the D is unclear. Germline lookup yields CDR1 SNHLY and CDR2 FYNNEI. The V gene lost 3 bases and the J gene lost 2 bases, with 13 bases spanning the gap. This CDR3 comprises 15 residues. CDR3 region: CASSEATSLNYGYTF. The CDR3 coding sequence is TGTGCCAGCAGTGAGGCGACAAGCTTAAACTATGGCTACACCTTC. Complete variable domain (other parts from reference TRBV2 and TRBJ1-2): EPEVTQTPSHQVTQMGQEVILRCVPISNHLYFYWYRQILGQKVEFLVSFYNNEISEKSEIFDDQFSVERPDGSNFTLKIRSTKLEDSAMYFCASSEATSLNYGYTFGSGTRLTVV.

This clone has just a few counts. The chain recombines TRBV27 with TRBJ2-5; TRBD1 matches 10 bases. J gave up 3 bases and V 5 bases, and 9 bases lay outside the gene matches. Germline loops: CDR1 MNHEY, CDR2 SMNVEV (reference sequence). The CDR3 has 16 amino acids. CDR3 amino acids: CASSTLLGTGEETQYF. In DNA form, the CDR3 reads TGTGCCAGCAGTACCCTATTAGGGACAGGGGAAGAGACCCAGTACTTC.

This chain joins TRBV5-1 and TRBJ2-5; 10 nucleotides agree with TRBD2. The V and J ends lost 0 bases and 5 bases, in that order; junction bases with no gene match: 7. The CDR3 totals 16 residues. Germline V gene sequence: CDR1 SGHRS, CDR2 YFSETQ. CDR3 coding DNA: TGCGCCAGCAGCTTGGGAGCTAGCGGGGGAACGGAGACCCAGTACTTC. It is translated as CASSLGASGGTETQYF.

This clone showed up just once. In nucleotides, the CDR3 is TGTGCCAGCAGCTTCAACAGGGGTTCGTATGGCTACACCTTC. Its translation: CASSFNRGSYGYTF. This sequence joins TRBV3-1 (or the pseudogene TRBV3-2) and TRBJ1-2, with 7 bases that match TRBD1. J was trimmed by 5 bases and V by 5 bases; bases with no gene match: 8. Germline-derived CDR1 and CDR2 are LGHDT and YNNKEL (reference sequence). CDR3 length: 14 amino acids.

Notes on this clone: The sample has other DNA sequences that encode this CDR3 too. DNA of the CDR3: TGTGCCAGCAGCGTAGGGGCAGGGTCCTACGAGCAGTACTTC. Its translation: CASSVGAGSYEQYF. The V and J genes are TRBV9 and TRBJ2-7; D is perhaps TRBD1 (5 bases). In germline, CDR1 is SGDLS, CDR2 YYNGEE. V was cut by 0 bases and J by 1 base, with 8 bases left in between. The CDR3 is made up of 14 amino acids.

The chain's CDR3 is CASSSGNRAFF. The CDR3 nucleotides read TGCGCCAGCAGTTCGGGTAACCGAGCTTTCTTT. V gene TRBV10-1 combines with J gene TRBJ1-1, with no clear D. The CDR3 has 11 residues. V was pared by 5 bases and J by 10 bases, with 11 bases between. CDR1 WNHNN and CDR2 SYGVQD come from the germline V gene (reference sequence).